A single sample is the source of the 14 T cell receptor beta chains below, sequenced in a study of cytomegalovirus exposure and HLA in healthy donors. The PCR ran on 60 Vbeta and 13 Jbeta primers. The method was immunoSEQ multiplex PCR; TCRdb's version includes in-frame clones alone and lacks a portion of them. The sample yields 100,000 to 150,000 clones, over 60% seen once. Sequences were obtained from PBMCs. The source of these receptors is a middle-aged woman in good health and CMV-seropositive.

The rearrangement links TRBV5-4 to TRBJ2-7; TRBD2 aligns across 10 bases. Germline CDR1 reads SGHNT; CDR2 reads YYREEE (reference sequence). V lost 5 bases to trimming and J lost 4 bases; unmatched junction nucleotides: 12. The CDR3 is 16 residues long. The DNA of the CDR3 is TGTGCCAGCAGTAGGGGAGGAGCTAGCGGGAGTTACGAGCAGTACTTC. Encoded protein: CASSRGGASGSYEQYF.

This chain uses TRBV19 with TRBJ1-2; TRBD1 agrees at 7 bases. Germline lookup yields CDR1 LNHDA and CDR2 SQIVND (reference sequence). Trimming removed 4 bases from V and 8 bases from J; junction bases left unmatched: 10. This CDR3 has 14 residues. CDR3 coding DNA: TGTGCCAGTAGTAATGGACAGGTCGCAGGGGGCTACACCTTC. Translated, it gives CASSNGQVAGGYTF.

The rearrangement links TRBV28 to TRBJ2-3; TRBD1 might be the D (5 bases). The germline V gene has CDR1 MDHEN and CDR2 SYDVKM. CDR3 size: 14 residues. Trimming cost V 3 bases and J 2 bases, with 9 bases left between them. CDR3: CASSFREYTDTQYF. In nucleotides, the CDR3 is TGTGCCAGCAGTTTCAGGGAATACACAGATACGCAGTATTTT.

This rearrangement joins TRBV5-1 to TRBJ1-1, with 9 bases fitting TRBD1. Germline loops: CDR1 SGHRS, CDR2 YFSETQ. The ends lost 5 bases at V and 1 base at J; junction bases unmatched: 6. The CDR3 length is 15 residues. The CDR3 protein is CASRPRGQGNTEAFF. CDR3 sequence (DNA): TGCGCCAGCAGGCCCAGGGGACAGGGGAACACTGAAGCTTTCTTT.

V is TRBV9 and J is TRBJ2-2, with TRBD2 matching over 13 bases. CDR1 and CDR2 (germline): SGDLS, YYNGEE. CDR3 length: 19 amino acids. V lost 3 bases to trimming and J lost 2 bases; unmatched junction nucleotides: 10. The chain's CDR3 is CASSEGLAGPIINTGELFF. The CDR3 nucleotides are TGTGCCAGCAGCGAGGGACTAGCGGGACCGATTATAAACACCGGGGAGCTGTTTTTT.

The chain couples TRBV11-2 to TRBJ2-7, with D unresolved. Trimming left V 1 base short and J 3 bases short, with 7 bases between. This CDR3 spans 13 amino acids. Germline CDR1 reads SGHAT; CDR2 reads FQNNGV. In DNA, the CDR3 is TGTGCCAGCAGCTTAGGAGTACTCTACGAGCAGTACTTC. Translated, it gives CASSLGVLYEQYF.

On this clone: This sample includes further DNA sequences coding for the same CDR3. The genes are TRBV7-2 and TRBJ2-3; 12 nucleotides line up with TRBD2. The CDR3 spans 15 residues. Trimming took 5 bases from V and 6 from J; bases not matched to a gene: 6. Germline lookup yields CDR1 SGHTA and CDR2 FQGNSA. CDR3 coding DNA: TGTGCCAGCAGCCGACTAGCGGGAGTAGCCGATACGCAGTATTTT. Its translation: CASSRLAGVADTQYF. Based on the CDR3 plus reference TRBV7-2 and TRBJ2-3, the full variable domain is GAGVSQSPSNKVTEKGKDVELRCDPISGHTALYWYRQSLGQGLEFLIYFQGNSAPDKSGLPSDRFSAERTGGSVSTLTIQRTQQEDSAVYLCASSRLAGVADTQYFGPGTRLTVL.

The V and J genes are TRBV5-4 and TRBJ2-7; a possible D gene is TRBD1 (6 bases). The V gene's germline CDR1 is SGHNT and CDR2 YYREEE (reference sequence). This CDR3 has 16 amino acids. The germline V and J ends were trimmed by 4 bases and 3 bases, with 20 bases remaining between them. The CDR3 is CASSQSGQLKDYEQYF. The CDR3 DNA follows: TGTGCCAGCAGCCAGTCCGGACAGCTAAAAGACTACGAGCAGTACTTC.

This clone was detected only a few times. This sequence joins TRBV5-1 and TRBJ2-2, with D possibly TRBD2 on 6 matching bases. The germline V and J ends were trimmed by 5 bases and 4 bases, with 18 bases remaining between them. The CDR3 runs 16 residues. Germline V CDR1 and CDR2: SGHRS, YFSETQ. In DNA, the CDR3 is TGCGCCAGCAGACGTACGGGAGAACTGGGCACCGGGGAGCTGTTTTTT. Amino acid sequence: CASRRTGELGTGELFF.

CDR3 sequence reads: CASSLTRTGVYEQYF. The DNA of the CDR3 is TGTGCCAGCAGCTTGACTCGGACAGGCGTCTACGAGCAGTACTTC. The genes are TRBV6-5 and TRBJ2-7; 7 nucleotides agree with TRBD1. The CDR3 has 15 amino acids. Germline trimming cut 6 bases from V and 3 bases from J; bases unmatched to any gene: 11. CDR1 and CDR2 from the germline V gene are MNHEY and SVGAGI.

This chain links TRBV28 with TRBJ1-2; D remains ambiguous. Looked up from germline, CDR1 is MDHEN and CDR2 is SYDVKM. Trimming removed 2 bases at V and 7 bases at J, with 11 bases between. This CDR3 contains 13 residues. The CDR3 reads CASSLGLRSGYTF. The CDR3 DNA reads as TGTGCCAGCAGTTTAGGACTCAGGAGTGGCTACACCTTC.

The rearrangement links TRBV5-6 to TRBJ1-6; 10 bases agree with TRBD1. CDR1 and CDR2 (germline): SGHDT, YYEEEE. V dropped 4 bases and J dropped 2; count of bases not matched to a gene: 6. This CDR3 has 17 amino acids. DNA of the CDR3: TGTGCCAGCAGCCCGGGACAGGGGAGGCCCTATAATTCACCCCTCCACTTT. The encoded protein is CASSPGQGRPYNSPLHF. Filled out from reference TRBV5-6 and TRBJ1-6, the complete variable domain reads DAGVTQSPTHLIKTRGQQVTLRCSPKSGHDTVSWYQQALGQGPQFIFQYYEEEERQRGNFPDRFSGHQFPNYSSELNVNALLLGDSALYLCASSPGQGRPYNSPLHFGNGTRLTVT.

This clone has more than one count but fewer than ten. V usage is TRBV7-9 and J usage is TRBJ1-6, with 10 bases identical to TRBD1. The CDR3 runs 14 residues. Germline V gives CDR1 SEHNR, CDR2 FQNEAQ (reference sequence). Trimming at V came to 6 bases and at J to 10 bases, leaving 6 bases not matched to a gene. For the CDR3, the DNA is TGTGCCAGCAGACCGACAGGGGGCTTGTCACCCCTCCACTTT. Encoded protein: CASRPTGGLSPLHF. Full variable domain (outside the CDR3, taken from reference TRBV7-9 and TRBJ1-6): DTGVSQNPRHKITKRGQNVTFRCDPISEHNRLYWYRQTLGQGPEFLTYFQNEAQLEKSRLLSDRFSAERPKGSFSTLEIQRTEQGDSAMYLCASRPTGGLSPLHFGNGTRLTVT.

The chain carries TRBV9 and TRBJ2-1, with TRBD1 matching 9 bases. The V and J ends lost 0 bases and 6 bases, in that order; junction bases with no gene match: 7. The CDR3 is 16 amino acids. Germline CDR1 and CDR2: SGDLS and YYNGEE. The CDR3 reads CASSVEIGTGLNEQFF. The CDR3, as DNA: TGTGCCAGCAGCGTAGAGATCGGGACAGGGCTCAATGAGCAGTTCTTC.